This TCR beta chain was identified during a study of identical twins. This clonotype was observed many times. The antigen is not known. Whole-study results and caveats: Out-of-frame alpha sequences common to twins were enriched for low generation probability. Within cord blood, abundant beta clonotypes carried fewer insertions, but memory repertoires showed no such trend. The models systematically underestimated how much out-of-frame TCR alpha was shared in monozygotic twins.

After template switching added a universal primer site, the resulting cDNA carried unique molecular identifiers. TCRdb called the 5' RACE reads again in MiXCR, with one record for every CDR3 protein. The repertoire holds 280,000 or so distinct CDR3 sequences, with 8% to 9% as singletons. These data are also associated with another study on yellow fever vaccine responses in identical twins.

Sequences were obtained from memory (CD45RO+) T cells sorted from blood. This clonotype was sampled from a woman under 30 in good health.

CDR3 coding DNA: TGTGCCAGCAGCTCGGGACTGAACACCGGGGAGCTGTTTTTT. Amino acid sequence: CASSSGLNTGELFF. This chain links TRBV7-2 with TRBJ2-2; possible D gene TRBD2, 6 bases. Germline V gene sequence: CDR1 SGHTA, CDR2 FQGNSA. V gave up 4 bases and J gave up 1 base, with 7 bases separating them. CDR3 length: 14 amino acids.